This T cell receptor beta chain was recovered during a study of early T cells in non-severe SARS-CoV-2 infection. In the study overall: The study sequenced bulk RNA from unsorted whole blood, with chains unpaired.

Study-wide points: VDJdb matching favored anti-spike CD8 responses, missing private and CD4 specificities.

A note on this clonotype: The antigen remains undetermined. Germline and junction disagree at one end, which may indicate a read error.

Germline lookup yields CDR1 SGHTA and CDR2 FQGNSA. The CDR3 spans 15 residues. Each cDNA molecule carried a unique molecular identifier. TCRdb ran MiXCR on the 5' RACE reads and lists one entry per CDR3 protein. The sample has about 81,000 distinct CDR3 sequences, roughly 13% seen once. Sequenced material: whole blood. This sequence joins TRBV7-2 and TRBJ1-2; 9 bases align to TRBD1. This receptor was taken from an adult who was a healthcare worker with PCR-confirmed SARS-CoV-2 infection or an uninfected control (not recorded which). In DNA, the CDR3 is TGTGCCGGCAGCCGTGGGACAGGGAATAACTATGGCTACACCTTC. Residues: CAGSRGTGNNYGYTF.